This T cell receptor (beta chain) was captured in a study of response to subunit inactivated influenza vaccine. Points from the study as a whole: Authors proposed each seasonal influenza vaccination draws in few new T cells.

Germline assignment: CDR1 ENHRY and CDR2 SYGVKD. There are 13 residues in the CDR3. The V gene lost 8 bases and the J gene lost 2 bases, with 10 bases spanning the gap. TCRdb re-analysed the RT-PCR reads in MiXCR, keeping a single row per CDR3 protein. This table has about 520,000 distinct CDR3 sequences, 6.5% to 8% appearing once. A word on this clonotype: As yet, its antigen is unknown.

This specimen was PBMCs from blood, taken around 25 months after vaccination. This receptor was identified in a man aged 50-75 years who received an inactivated influenza vaccine. The V call is TRBV10-3, the J call TRBJ2-1; no reliable D call. CDR3 protein: CAIGVDAYNEQFF. The CDR3 DNA reads TGTGCCATCGGAGTCGACGCCTACAATGAGCAGTTCTTC.